What follows are 21 T cell receptor beta chains derived from one specimen sequenced in a study of T cell repertoires in cytomegalovirus infection. TCRdb re-called the reads through MiXCR, storing one row per CDR3 protein. This sample has about 570,000 distinct CDR3 sequences; 40% occur once, and the top ten carry over 45%. Their antigens remain unidentified. The specimen was cultured PBMCs, collected from culture after CMV antigen stimulation. These receptors were obtained from a human donor in good health (CMV status not recorded). Some clones in this sample may be carry-over from other donors' samples.

This rearrangement joins TRBV7-6 to TRBJ2-7; D not certain. Per the germline V gene, CDR1 is SGHVS and CDR2 is FNYEAQ. V gave up 5 bases and J gave up 3 bases, with 8 bases separating them. The CDR3 runs to 12 residues. CDR3 loop: CASSTRFYEQYF. In DNA, the CDR3 is TGTGCCAGCAGCACGCGATTCTACGAGCAGTACTTC.

This chain links TRBV12-3 or TRBV12-4 with TRBJ2-3; D perhaps matches TRBD2 (6 bases). Trimming stripped 7 bases from V and 3 bases from J, with 11 bases between. This CDR3 is 13 amino acids long. CDR3 nucleotides: TGTGCCAGCACCCCGCGGGAAACAGATACGCAGTATTTT. This sequence encodes CASTPRETDTQYF.

This chain uses TRBV12-3 or TRBV12-4 with TRBJ2-3; 12 nucleotides line up with TRBD1. Germline trimming cut 7 bases from V and 7 bases from J; bases unmatched to any gene: 12. The CDR3 totals 16 residues. Written as DNA, the CDR3 is TGTGCCAGCACCGGAACCTGGGACAGGGGGCCGAATACGCAGTATTTT. Protein: CASTGTWDRGPNTQYF.

This clonotype was counted between two and nine times. The chain combines TRBV28 with TRBJ1-1; the D is unclear. Trimming took 6 bases from V and 0 from J, leaving 5 bases between them. This CDR3 has 12 amino acids. The germline V gene has CDR1 MDHEN and CDR2 SYDVKM. CDR3 protein: CASREMNTEAFF. For the CDR3, the DNA is TGTGCCAGCAGGGAAATGAACACTGAAGCTTTCTTT.

The chain recombines TRBV6-5 with TRBJ2-5; D is unresolved. V lost 0 bases to trimming and J lost 5 bases, with 13 bases between them. This CDR3 comprises 15 residues. The germline V gene encodes CDR1 MNHEY and CDR2 SVGAGI. As DNA, the CDR3 is TGTGCCAGCAGTTACTCTGGCGGACCTCCGGAGACCCAGTACTTC. Its protein product is CASSYSGGPPETQYF.

This clonotype was picked up a small number of times. The chain uses TRBV7-7 and TRBJ2-5, with D possibly called TRBD1 or TRBD2 (5 bases each). V was shortened by 1 base and J by 9 bases, with 18 bases between the two germline ends. The CDR3 runs 15 residues. Germline-derived CDR1 and CDR2 are SSHAT and FNYEAQ (reference sequence). DNA of the CDR3: TGTGCCAGCAGCTTAGGGAACCGGGACCTCCAGGCCCAGTACTTC. It codes for CASSLGNRDLQAQYF.

V and J are TRBV6-1 and TRBJ1-1; 8 nucleotides agree with TRBD1. V was pared by 7 bases and J by 4 bases, with 5 bases of the junction left unmatched. The germline V gene encodes CDR1 MNHNS and CDR2 SASEGT. The CDR3 runs 13 residues. CDR3 sequence reads: CASTRTGSTEAFF. The CDR3 region has the DNA TGTGCCAGCACCCGGACAGGGAGCACTGAAGCTTTCTTT.

This clonotype has just a few counts. The chain couples TRBV28 to TRBJ2-1; 8 positions agree with TRBD2. Germline V gene sequence: CDR1 MDHEN, CDR2 SYDVKM. J gave up 4 bases and V 5 bases, and 4 bases lay outside the gene matches. The CDR3 has 14 residues. CDR3 sequence: CASSRGLEYNEQFF. CDR3 nucleotide sequence: TGTGCCAGCAGTCGGGGACTAGAGTACAATGAGCAGTTCTTC.

CDR3 coding DNA: TGCAGGGCCGAAGACGGACCAACCACTAGCACAGATACGCAGTATTTT. This gives the protein CRAEDGPTTSTDTQYF. The chain joins TRBV20-1 to TRBJ2-3; no clear D. The CDR3 sequence is 16 residues long. The germline V gene has CDR1 DFQATT and CDR2 SNEGSKA (reference sequence).

The rearrangement joins TRBV19 to TRBJ1-1, with D unresolved. V was cut by 6 bases and J by 5 bases, with 13 bases left in between. Germline V gene data show CDR1 as LNHDA and CDR2 as SQIVND (reference sequence). The CDR3 loop spans 13 amino acids. CDR3 protein: CASSRYSGTEAFF. The CDR3 bases are TGTGCCAGTAGCCGGTATTCTGGAACTGAAGCTTTCTTT.

This sequence joins TRBV7-2 and TRBJ2-5, with 8 bases identical to TRBD1. Trimming at V came to 7 bases and at J to 5 bases, leaving 6 bases not matched to a gene. Germline assignment: CDR1 SGHTA and CDR2 FQGNSA. The CDR3 has 13 amino acids. CDR3 amino acids: CASTPGGAETQYF. CDR3 DNA: TGTGCCAGCACCCCAGGGGGCGCGGAGACCCAGTACTTC.

This clonotype was seen a handful of times. In DNA, the CDR3 is TGTGCCAGCAGAATGACAGGGGCCTCAAATCAGCCCCAGCATTTT. It yields the protein CASRMTGASNQPQHF. This chain links TRBV6-2 or TRBV6-3 with TRBJ1-5; 8 bases match TRBD1. Germline V gene sequence: CDR1 MNHEY, CDR2 SVGEGT. This CDR3 is 15 amino acids long. With V trimmed by 6 bases and J by 4 bases, 8 bases remained unmatched.

CDR3 loop: CASSQNRGDTGELFF. CDR3 coding DNA: TGTGCCAGCAGTCAGAACAGGGGTGACACCGGGGAGCTGTTTTTT. V gene TRBV6-5 combines with J gene TRBJ2-2; TRBD1 aligns across 7 bases. CDR1 is MNHEY and CDR2 is SVGAGI in the germline V gene. CDR3 length: 15 amino acids. V lost 5 bases and J lost 3; bases outside the gene matches: 6.

This clonotype was observed a few times. The gene calls are TRBV5-4 and TRBJ2-2, with D perhaps matching TRBD2 (6 bases). Trimming removed 3 bases from V and 4 bases from J, with 10 bases in between. CDR3 length: 14 amino acids. CDR1 and CDR2 (germline): SGHNT, YYREEE (reference sequence). CDR3 residues: CASSSGLFTGELFF. CDR3 bases: TGTGCCAGCAGCTCGGGACTTTTCACCGGGGAGCTGTTTTTT.

The count of this clonotype is one. V is TRBV20-1 and J is TRBJ2-7; possible D gene TRBD2, 7 bases. Germline lookup yields CDR1 DFQATT and CDR2 SNEGSKA (reference sequence). V dropped 5 bases and J dropped 4 bases, with 9 bases sitting between them. The CDR3 is 11 residues long. The CDR3, as DNA: TGCAGTGCTGCGGGGGCGTACGAGCAGTACTTC. Protein product: CSAAGAYEQYF.

The chain links TRBV19 to TRBJ1-3; D is unclear. V lost 5 bases and J 0 bases, leaving 14 bases between the germline ends. This CDR3 region has 16 residues. Germline CDR1 is LNHDA and CDR2 is SQIVND (reference sequence). The CDR3, as DNA: TGTGCCAGTAGTTGGAGTGGAGGGAGCTCTGGAAACACCATATATTTT. Translating gives CASSWSGGSSGNTIYF.

This clonotype turned up a few times. The DNA for the CDR3 is TGCGCCAGCAGCCAGGAAATTAGCGGGAGGAGAGGAGATACGCAGTATTTT. This encodes CASSQEISGRRGDTQYF. The chain has TRBV4-3 and TRBJ2-3; the match to TRBD2 covers 10 bases. The germline V gene encodes CDR1 LGHNA and CDR2 YSLEER. The CDR3 loop spans 17 amino acids. J lost 5 bases, V lost 3 bases, and 11 bases had no gene match.

The chain joins TRBV12-3 or TRBV12-4 to TRBJ1-2, with D perhaps TRBD1 (6 bases). This CDR3 region has 13 residues. Trimming stripped 6 bases from V and 9 bases from J, with 17 bases between. CDR3 in DNA: TGTGCCAGCAGGCTGCAGGGGATGAATCGCTACACCTTC. Residues: CASRLQGMNRYTF.

The sample holds a few counts of this clonotype. The chain couples TRBV7-8 to TRBJ2-7; 7 bases match TRBD2. This CDR3 spans 15 amino acids. The germline V gene encodes CDR1 SGHVS and CDR2 FQNEAQ. V dropped 0 bases and J dropped 1; count of bases not matched to a gene: 3. CDR3 sequence reads: CASSLARGRSYEQYF. CDR3 coding DNA: TGTGCCAGCAGCTTAGCGCGGGGGAGATCCTACGAGCAGTACTTC.

The chain has TRBV2 and TRBJ2-7, with D perhaps matching TRBD1 (6 bases). The CDR3 contains 15 residues. With 1 base removed from V and 3 bases from J, the gap between germline ends came to 13 bases. The germline V gene has CDR1 SNHLY and CDR2 FYNNEI. The CDR3 region has the DNA TGTGCCAGCAGTGAAGTCGATGAAGGGGGCTACGAGCAGTACTTC. As protein: CASSEVDEGGYEQYF.

This sequence joins TRBV7-2 and TRBJ2-6, with D possibly called TRBD1 or TRBD2 (5 bases each). Per the germline V gene, CDR1 is SGHTA and CDR2 is FQGNSA. This CDR3 is 16 amino acids long. V lost 2 bases and J lost 0, with 8 bases in between. This CDR3 is CASSLRGSSGANVLTF. The DNA of the CDR3 is TGTGCCAGCAGCTTACGGGGCAGCTCTGGGGCCAACGTCCTGACTTTC.